Listed here are 17 T cell receptor beta chains from one sample, sequenced in a study of blood T cell repertoires in COVID-19. Clones were read by immunoSEQ multiplex PCR, and TCRdb kept only the in-frame ones, dropping some. Here the sample spans about 93,000 clones, under 90% being singletons. The sample was peripheral blood. The receptors originated from a man aged 55 to 69 with COVID-19, enrolled during active disease.

The chain uses TRBV30 and TRBJ1-5, with no clear D. This CDR3 is 15 amino acids long. In germline, CDR1 is GTSNPN, CDR2 SVGIG (reference sequence). With 1 base removed from V and 1 base from J, the gap between germline ends came to 11 bases. The CDR3 DNA reads TGTGCCTGGAGTGAGTGGGCAGTGAGCAATCAGCCCCAGCATTTT. It codes for CAWSEWAVSNQPQHF.

The rearrangement links TRBV19 to TRBJ2-1; 13 bases agree with TRBD2. CDR1 is LNHDA, CDR2 SQIVND, per germline (reference sequence). The CDR3 length is 15 residues. V dropped 4 bases and J dropped 8; count of bases not matched to a gene: 5. In nucleotides, the CDR3 is TGTGCCAGTAGTACCAGGACTAGCGGGAGTGATGAGCAGTTCTTC. This sequence encodes CASSTRTSGSDEQFF.

V gene TRBV11-3 combines with J gene TRBJ1-6; 7 nucleotides align to TRBD1. This CDR3 has 15 amino acids. CDR1 is SGHNT and CDR2 is YENEEA in the germline V gene. V was pared by 5 bases and J by 7 bases, with 8 bases of the junction left unmatched. CDR3 region: CASSGDRLLNSPLHF. The DNA for the CDR3 is TGTGCCAGCAGCGGGGACAGACTCCTGAATTCACCCCTCCACTTT.

A single count supports this clone. This chain connects TRBV11-2 to TRBJ2-3, with 14 bases lining up with TRBD2. This CDR3 is 16 amino acids long. The germline V gene has CDR1 SGHAT and CDR2 FQNNGV. The junction had 6 bases not matched to a gene; V was cut back by 6 bases and J by 4 bases. Written as DNA, the CDR3 is TGTGCCAGCAGTTCCGGACTAGCGGGAGGCGCAGATACGCAGTATTTT. It encodes CASSSGLAGGADTQYF.

The chain is built from TRBV30 and TRBJ1-2; no firm D call. Germline V lookup: CDR1 GTSNPN, CDR2 SVGIG (reference sequence). This CDR3 region has 14 residues. V lost 3 bases and J lost 3, with 14 bases in between. This CDR3 reads CAWRGGLVDYGYTF. In nucleotides, the CDR3 is TGTGCCTGGAGGGGAGGTCTTGTTGACTATGGCTACACCTTC.

The chain carries TRBV6-1 and TRBJ1-2; 7 nucleotides agree with TRBD1. The germline V gene has CDR1 MNHNS and CDR2 SASEGT. CDR3 length: 14 amino acids. V lost 3 bases and J lost 4; bases outside the gene matches: 5. CDR3 protein: CASSDWDSSYGYTF. CDR3 sequence (DNA): TGTGCCAGCAGTGATTGGGACAGCTCCTATGGCTACACCTTC.

The chain couples TRBV5-6 to TRBJ1-6; D gene unclear. The CDR3 runs 14 residues. Trimming stripped 0 bases from V and 3 bases from J, with 4 bases between. Germline lookup yields CDR1 SGHDT and CDR2 YYEEEE. The DNA for the CDR3 is TGTGCCAGCAGCTTGGGACTCTATAATTCACCCCTCCACTTT. As protein: CASSLGLYNSPLHF. Using reference TRBV5-6 and TRBJ1-6 for the parts outside the CDR3, the full variable domain is DAGVTQSPTHLIKTRGQQVTLRCSPKSGHDTVSWYQQALGQGPQFIFQYYEEEERQRGNFPDRFSGHQFPNYSSELNVNALLLGDSALYLCASSLGLYNSPLHFGNGTRLTVT.

The chain combines TRBV7-2 with TRBJ1-5; D is uncertain. CDR1 is SGHTA and CDR2 is FQGNSA in the germline V gene. V shed 7 bases and J shed 0 bases, with 7 bases lying between them. The CDR3 spans 13 residues. Here the CDR3 DNA reads TGTGCCAGCACCGTAAATAGCAATCAGCCCCAGCATTTT. It codes for CASTVNSNQPQHF.

The chain recombines TRBV19 with TRBJ2-1, with 10 bases identical to TRBD2. The germline V gene encodes CDR1 LNHDA and CDR2 SQIVND (reference sequence). With V trimmed by 8 bases and J by 4 bases, 2 bases remained unmatched. The CDR3 is 13 amino acids. In DNA, the CDR3 is TGTGCCAGTGGGACTAGCGAATACAATGAGCAGTTCTTC. The encoded protein is CASGTSEYNEQFF.

This chain joins TRBV18 and TRBJ1-1; weak D call: TRBD1 (6 bases). This CDR3 is built from 15 residues. Trimming stripped 3 bases from V and 1 base from J, with 12 bases between. Germline CDR1 reads KGHSH; CDR2 reads LQKENI. The DNA for the CDR3 is TGTGCCAGCTCACCGACAGGCGCCGCGAACACTGAAGCTTTCTTT. It specifies CASSPTGAANTEAFF.

This clone was picked up one time. This chain links TRBV3-1 (or the pseudogene TRBV3-2) with TRBJ1-4; 9 bases are a match to TRBD1. Germline CDR1 reads LGHDT; CDR2 reads YNNKEL (reference sequence). The CDR3 is 14 residues long. With 5 bases clipped from V and 8 bases from J, the junction kept 6 bases outside the gene matches. CDR3 region: CASSEQGAQEKLFF. In DNA, the CDR3 is TGTGCCAGCAGCGAACAGGGGGCTCAAGAAAAACTGTTTTTT.

CDR3 DNA: TGCAGCGTGATGGGGGGGAGCTATGGCTACACCTTC. It specifies CSVMGGSYGYTF. The V call is TRBV29-1, the J call TRBJ1-2; D perhaps matches TRBD1 (5 bases). The CDR3 runs to 12 residues. Germline V CDR1 and CDR2: SQVTM, ANQGSEA. V was shortened by 6 bases and J by 4 bases, with 12 bases between the two germline ends.

The genes are TRBV28 and TRBJ2-2, with a weak D call TRBD1 (6 bases). Deletions cut 4 bases from V and 5 bases from J, with 14 bases between. This CDR3 has 15 residues. CDR1 and CDR2 from the germline V gene are MDHEN and SYDVKM. The CDR3 spells CASSSYREGTGELFF. Written as DNA, the CDR3 is TGTGCCAGCAGTTCATACAGGGAAGGGACCGGGGAGCTGTTTTTT.

This CDR3 is CAISQAPPQGYGYTF. The CDR3, as DNA: TGTGCCATCAGTCAGGCCCCCCCACAGGGCTATGGCTACACCTTC. The chain recombines TRBV10-3 with TRBJ1-2; D possibly corresponds to TRBD1 (6 bases). V lost 5 bases and J 4 bases, leaving 17 bases between the germline ends. This CDR3 contains 15 residues. The germline gives CDR1 ENHRY, CDR2 SYGVKD.

This sequence joins TRBV30 and TRBJ2-1, with D possibly being TRBD2 (5 bases). This CDR3 comprises 13 residues. The V gene lost 5 bases and the J gene lost 8 bases, with 16 bases spanning the gap. CDR1 is GTSNPN and CDR2 is SVGIG in the germline V gene (reference sequence). CDR3 sequence: CAWGSGELDEQFF. The DNA of the CDR3 is TGTGCCTGGGGCTCTGGCGAACTAGATGAGCAGTTCTTC.

This clone was seen a single time. The CDR3, as DNA: TGCGCCAGCAGCCAAGATTTAGGGACTAGCGGTAGAGGGGGCGAGCAGTACTTC. Translating gives CASSQDLGTSGRGGEQYF. The rearrangement joins TRBV4-3 to TRBJ2-7; TRBD2 agrees at 11 bases. The CDR3 contains 18 residues. V shed 0 bases and J 6 bases; nucleotides not matched to a gene: 13. Germline V CDR1 and CDR2: LGHNA, YSLEER.

This rearrangement joins TRBV6-1 to TRBJ2-5; possible D gene TRBD2, 5 bases. The CDR3 length is 13 residues. Trimming took off 2 bases at V and 5 bases at J, with 9 bases between the two ends. Germline values: CDR1 MNHNS, CDR2 SASEGT. CDR3 nucleotides: TGTGCCAGCAGTGAATTGCGCGGGGAGACCCAGTACTTC. Translated: CASSELRGETQYF.